The next 2 T cell receptor beta chains were all read from a single sample in a study of OX40 agonist ivuxolimab in advanced cancers. Sequencing used immunoSEQ multiplex PCR; TCRdb keeps in-frame clones, though not all of them. The sample records around 83,000 clones, 90% to 95% being singletons. The sample here was CD4+ or CD8+ T cells sorted from blood, taken in a trial of the OX40 agonist ivuxolimab. These receptors came from an adult with an advanced solid tumor such as melanoma, head and neck, liver or kidney cancer.

V is TRBV7-8 and J is TRBJ2-7; D unresolved. The CDR3 is made up of 13 amino acids. V lost 2 bases to trimming and J lost 2 bases, with 7 bases between them. The germline gives CDR1 SGHVS, CDR2 FQNEAQ. The CDR3 region is CASSLLLTYEQYF. In nucleotides, the CDR3 is TGTGCCAGCAGCTTACTCCTAACCTACGAGCAGTACTTC.

The V gene is TRBV13, the J gene TRBJ2-7; 7 bases fit TRBD2. CDR1 is PRHDT, CDR2 FYEKMQ, per germline (reference sequence). The CDR3 extends over 15 amino acids. V shed 6 bases, J shed 1 base, and the junction held 9 bases outside the gene matches. Here the CDR3 reads CASRPIAGSSYEQYF. CDR3 DNA: TGTGCCAGCAGACCAATAGCGGGTTCTTCCTACGAGCAGTACTTC. The whole variable domain, filled in from reference TRBV13 and TRBJ2-7, reads AAGVIQSPRHLIKEKRETATLKCYPIPRHDTVYWYQQGPGQDPQFLISFYEKMQSDKGSIPDRFSAQQFSDYHSELNMSSLELGDSALYFCASRPIAGSSYEQYFGPGTRLTVT.